One sample yielded the 31 T cell receptor beta chains listed below, sequenced in a study of technical replicates of blood from a few donors. Produced via immunoSEQ multiplex PCR; TCRdb's table is partial and in-frame only. The repertoire holds 50,000 to 60,000 clones, with over 85% as singletons. The sample taken for sequencing was PBMCs. These receptors were collected from a human donor in good health. Some clones in this sample may be carry-over from other donors' samples.

This sequence joins TRBV5-3 and TRBJ2-2; D may be TRBD1 (7 bases). TRBV5-3 is labeled an ORF, and its function is uncertain. The CDR3 extends over 15 amino acids. Between the trimmed V and J ends, which lost 3 bases and 0 bases, there was a span of 9 bases. The CDR3 nucleotides read TGTGCCAGAAGCTCCAGGGGGGCGAACACCGGGGAGCTGTTTTTT. This sequence encodes CARSSRGANTGELFF.

The gene calls are TRBV6-5 and TRBJ2-7; D remains ambiguous. The germline CDR1 and CDR2 sequences are MNHEY and SVGAGI. The CDR3 runs to 13 residues. V was clipped by 7 bases and J by 1 base, with 11 bases between them. CDR3 sequence reads: CASNPQNSYEQYF. In DNA form, the CDR3 reads TGTGCCAGCAATCCACAGAATTCCTACGAGCAGTACTTC.

This clone was recorded once. This chain uses TRBV5-4 with TRBJ1-6; D not certain. This CDR3 is 15 amino acids long. The germline CDR1 and CDR2 sequences are SGHNT and YYREEE (reference sequence). V was trimmed by 2 bases and J by 11 bases, leaving 17 bases between them. In DNA form, the CDR3 reads TGTGCCAGCAGCTTAGACCCCGGGATCCGGGCACCCCTCCACTTT. Translated: CASSLDPGIRAPLHF. Full variable domain (rest looked up from reference TRBV5-4 and TRBJ1-6): ETGVTQSPTHLIKTRGQQVTLRCSSQSGHNTVSWYQQALGQGPQFIFQYYREEENGRGNFPPRFSGLQFPNYSSELNVNALELDDSALYLCASSLDPGIRAPLHFGNGTRLTVT.

The chain recombines TRBV11-2 with TRBJ2-3, with D uncertain. V was pared by 2 bases and J by 5 bases, with 8 bases between. CDR1 and CDR2 (germline): SGHAT, FQNNGV. This CDR3 contains 13 residues. In nucleotides, the CDR3 is TGTGCCAGCAGCTTACAAGAGATAGATACGCAGTATTTT. Its translation is CASSLQEIDTQYF.

This clone was detected once. The chain has TRBV4-3 and TRBJ2-1; 8 nucleotides match TRBD2. After removal of 2 bases from V and 1 base from J, the junction contained 7 bases not matched to a gene. This CDR3 spans 17 amino acids. Germline-derived CDR1 and CDR2 are LGHNA and YSLEER. The CDR3 region has the DNA TGCGCCAGCAGCCAACTTTTGACTAGCGCTTCCTACAATGAGCAGTTCTTC. As protein: CASSQLLTSASYNEQFF.

This chain uses TRBV9 with TRBJ2-7; 9 bases agree with TRBD1. Germline V gene lookup returns CDR1 SGDLS and CDR2 YYNGEE. The CDR3 totals 16 residues. Trimming removed 4 bases from V and 2 bases from J; junction bases left unmatched: 10. The CDR3 coding sequence is TGTGCCAGCAGCCCCAGGTGGGGGACAGGGCCCTACGAGCAGTACTTC. It specifies CASSPRWGTGPYEQYF.

The chain couples TRBV7-9 to TRBJ1-4; the match to TRBD1 covers 10 bases. The CDR3 length is 14 residues. Germline trimming cut 11 bases from V and 6 bases from J; bases unmatched to any gene: 9. Germline-derived CDR1 and CDR2 are SEHNR and FQNEAQ (reference sequence). The CDR3 region is CASGPGQGHEKLFF. The CDR3 coding sequence is TGTGCCTCCGGACCGGGACAGGGGCATGAAAAACTGTTTTTT.

The chain couples TRBV11-2 to TRBJ2-5; 15 bases map to TRBD2. The CDR3 spans 18 residues. Germline lookup yields CDR1 SGHAT and CDR2 FQNNGV. The junction had 6 bases not matched to a gene; V was cut back by 4 bases and J by 0 bases. The DNA for the CDR3 is TGTGCCAGCAGCTCTCGGACTAGCGGGAGGGCGTACCAAGAGACCCAGTACTTC. Residues: CASSSRTSGRAYQETQYF.

A remark on this clone: Other DNA sequences in this sample translate to the same CDR3. The chain links TRBV18 to TRBJ1-2; 7 positions agree with TRBD1. There are 13 residues in the CDR3. Trimming cost V 6 bases and J 4 bases; bases outside gene matches: 5. The germline V gene encodes CDR1 KGHSH and CDR2 LQKENI. The CDR3 loop reads CASSPGQIYGYTF. CDR3 sequence (DNA): TGTGCCAGCTCCCCGGGACAGATCTATGGCTACACCTTC.

The gene calls are TRBV20-1 and TRBJ1-2; D is undetermined. The CDR3 runs 11 residues. Germline CDR1 is DFQATT and CDR2 is SNEGSKA (reference sequence). The V and J ends lost 3 bases and 7 bases respectively, with 9 bases between them. The CDR3 here is CSASSSSGYTF. The CDR3 DNA reads TGCAGTGCTAGTTCATCGAGTGGCTACACCTTC.

The CDR3 is CASSLGSSGQETQYF. DNA of the CDR3: TGTGCCAGCAGCTTAGGCTCCAGCGGGCAAGAGACCCAGTACTTC. This chain joins TRBV7-8 and TRBJ2-5, with D perhaps TRBD2 (6 bases). This CDR3 is built from 15 residues. Germline assignment: CDR1 SGHVS and CDR2 FQNEAQ. The ends were cut back, 1 base at V and 2 bases at J, with 11 bases in the middle.

A remark on this clone: Compared with germline, one end of the junction differs, possibly owing to a read error. The chain joins TRBV5-6 to TRBJ1-1; 7 nucleotides match TRBD1. The germline V gene encodes CDR1 SGHDT and CDR2 YYEEEE. The length of the CDR3 is 14 residues. CDR3 in amino acids: CASSFQDRAGGVIF. The CDR3 bases are TGTGCCAGCAGCTTCCAAGACAGGGCGGGCGGTGTTATCTTT.

The chain recombines TRBV18 with TRBJ2-6, with D perhaps TRBD1 (6 bases). This CDR3 comprises 18 residues. The germline gives CDR1 KGHSH, CDR2 LQKENI. The V and J ends lost 2 bases and 0 bases respectively, with 14 bases between them. The CDR3 sequence is CASSPVRTATSGANVLTF. CDR3 coding DNA: TGTGCCAGCTCACCAGTTAGGACAGCCACCTCTGGGGCCAACGTCCTGACTTTC.

The chain employs TRBV15 and TRBJ2-3, with D possibly being TRBD2 (6 bases). V was clipped by 9 bases and J by 0 bases, with 16 bases between them. This CDR3 spans 15 amino acids. The germline gives CDR1 LNHNV, CDR2 YYDKDF (reference sequence). The CDR3 region is CATDGGIASTDTQYF. The CDR3 bases are TGTGCCACTGACGGGGGTATAGCTAGCACAGATACGCAGTATTTT.

CDR3 DNA sequence: TGTGCCAGCAGCTTAGGGACTAGCGGGCCCTACGAGCAGTACTTC. Translation gives CASSLGTSGPYEQYF. The V call is TRBV11-1, the J call TRBJ2-7; 11 nucleotides line up with TRBD2. The CDR3 length is 15 residues. Germline V gene lookup returns CDR1 SGHAT and CDR2 FQDESV (reference sequence). Trimming took 1 base from V and 2 from J; bases not matched to a gene: 1.

This clone appeared a single time. The V and J genes are TRBV5-1 and TRBJ1-6; D gene ambiguous. The germline gives CDR1 SGHRS, CDR2 YFSETQ. Between the trimmed V and J ends, which lost 4 bases and 4 bases, there was a span of 12 bases. The CDR3 loop spans 15 amino acids. The CDR3 spells CASSIAPGYNSPLHF. In DNA, the CDR3 is TGCGCCAGCAGCATTGCCCCAGGTTATAATTCACCCCTCCACTTT.

This clone was detected once. The chain couples TRBV2 to TRBJ2-5; TRBD2 aligns across 7 bases. Germline V gene lookup returns CDR1 SNHLY and CDR2 FYNNEI. The ends lost 3 bases at V and 9 bases at J; junction bases unmatched: 7. The CDR3 contains 13 residues. The CDR3 spells CASSERLRGAQYF. CDR3 in DNA: TGTGCCAGCAGTGAGCGGCTCCGGGGGGCCCAGTACTTC.

The J gene is TRBJ1-2, the V gene TRBV5-1; no reliable D call. The CDR3 spans 15 residues. The V gene lost 3 bases and the J gene lost 2 bases, with 14 bases spanning the gap. Germline loops: CDR1 SGHRS, CDR2 YFSETQ. Written as DNA, the CDR3 is TGCGCCAGCAGCTCGGGAGGGTCGGGAAACTATGGCTACACCTTC. Its translation: CASSSGGSGNYGYTF. The full variable domain, completed using reference TRBV5-1 and TRBJ1-2, is KAGVTQTPRYLIKTRGQQVTLSCSPISGHRSVSWYQQTPGQGLQFLFEYFSETQRNKGNFPGRFSGRQFSNSRSEMNVSTLELGDSALYLCASSSGGSGNYGYTFGSGTRLTVV.

The V gene is TRBV4-2, the J gene TRBJ2-1; 7 bases line up with TRBD1. Per the germline V gene, CDR1 is LGHNA and CDR2 is YNFKEQ. V shed 2 bases and J 9 bases; nucleotides not matched to a gene: 7. The CDR3 loop spans 14 amino acids. The CDR3: CASSQPKGASEQFF. CDR3 sequence (DNA): TGTGCCAGCAGCCAACCAAAGGGGGCGAGTGAGCAGTTCTTC.

J is TRBJ1-1 and V is TRBV18; D unresolved. Germline V gene lookup returns CDR1 KGHSH and CDR2 LQKENI. This CDR3 comprises 14 residues. V was shortened by 2 bases and J by 0 bases, with 7 bases between the two germline ends. CDR3 amino acids: CASSPAGLNTEAFF. The CDR3, as DNA: TGTGCCAGCTCACCAGCAGGCTTGAACACTGAAGCTTTCTTT. The complete variable domain, with remaining parts taken from reference TRBV18 and TRBJ1-1, reads NAGVMQNPRHLVRRRGQEARLRCSPMKGHSHVYWYRQLPEEGLKFMVYLQKENIIDESGMPKERFSAEFPKEGPSILRIQQVVRGDSAAYFCASSPAGLNTEAFFGQGTRLTVV.

The chain joins TRBV10-3 to TRBJ1-2, with D possibly being TRBD1 (6 bases). This CDR3 region has 12 residues. Germline CDR1 is ENHRY and CDR2 is SYGVKD. The germline V and J ends were trimmed by 7 bases and 8 bases, with 14 bases remaining between them. The CDR3, as DNA: TGTGCCATCAACAAGGGGGTTCTGGGCTACACCTTC. It encodes CAINKGVLGYTF.

The chain has TRBV2 and TRBJ1-3, with 12 bases identical to TRBD1. The ends lost 11 bases at V and 0 bases at J; junction bases unmatched: 11. Looked up from germline, CDR1 is SNHLY and CDR2 is FYNNEI. The CDR3 has 17 amino acids. CDR3 nucleotides: TGTGCCTGCGCCGGGACAGGGGGCCCCCTCTCTGGAAACACCATATATTTT. Amino acids: CACAGTGGPLSGNTIYF.

This sequence joins TRBV4-1 and TRBJ2-5; the match to TRBD2 covers 11 bases. Germline assignment: CDR1 MGHRA and CDR2 YSYEKL. The V segment lost 4 bases and the J segment 4 bases; nucleotides outside the gene matches: 5. The CDR3 covers 15 residues. CDR3 protein: CASSRLAGSGETQYF. Here the CDR3 DNA reads TGCGCCAGCAGCCGACTAGCGGGATCGGGAGAGACCCAGTACTTC.

The chain is built from TRBV7-8 and TRBJ2-7; D is unclear. CDR3 length: 15 amino acids. Trimming removed 8 bases from V and 0 bases from J, with 17 bases in between. In germline, CDR1 is SGHVS, CDR2 FQNEAQ. CDR3 bases: TGTGCCAGCTCCCGCGCCGACTTGAGCTCCTACGAGCAGTACTTC. Translated: CASSRADLSSYEQYF.

V is TRBV7-3 and J is TRBJ2-2, with 8 bases identical to TRBD1. CDR1 and CDR2 from the germline V gene are SGHTA and FQGTGA. The ends lost 5 bases at V and 4 bases at J; junction bases unmatched: 9. CDR3 length equals 16 residues. The CDR3 nucleotides read TGTGCCAGCAGCCCCAACCGGGACAGGAGCACCGGGGAGCTGTTTTTT. Its translation: CASSPNRDRSTGELFF.

This chain connects TRBV4-3 to TRBJ2-5, with TRBD2 identical over 9 bases. Germline loops: CDR1 LGHNA, CDR2 YSLEER. There are 16 residues in the CDR3. Germline trimming cut 1 base from V and 5 bases from J; bases unmatched to any gene: 8. CDR3 protein: CASSQVLDLAGETQYF. The CDR3 DNA reads as TGCGCCAGCAGCCAAGTGTTGGATCTAGCGGGGGAGACCCAGTACTTC.

The chain joins TRBV14 to TRBJ2-1; TRBD2 agrees at 11 bases. The V gene end was trimmed by 4 bases and the J gene end by 7 bases; junction bases not matched to a gene: 9. This CDR3 is built from 16 residues. CDR1 and CDR2 (germline): SGHDN, FVKESK. CDR3 sequence (DNA): TGTGCCAGCAGCCTAGCGGGGGGGCCTACTTATAATGAGCAGTTCTTC. This encodes CASSLAGGPTYNEQFF.

This clone was detected once. V and J are TRBV10-3 and TRBJ1-2; D uncertain. The ends were cut back, 4 bases at V and 7 bases at J, with 13 bases in the middle. CDR1 ENHRY and CDR2 SYGVKD come from the germline V gene. The length of the CDR3 is 13 residues. Written as DNA, the CDR3 is TGTGCCATCAGTGTTTTGCAGGAATCTGGCTACACCTTC. Translated, it gives CAISVLQESGYTF.

CDR3 amino acids: CASGRQGQTYNEQFF. DNA of the CDR3: TGTGCTAGTGGCCGCCAGGGCCAGACCTACAATGAGCAGTTCTTC. The V and J genes are TRBV12-5 and TRBJ2-1, with D perhaps TRBD1 (5 bases). In germline, CDR1 is LGHNT, CDR2 FRNRAP. The ends were cut back, 6 bases at V and 2 bases at J, with 14 bases in the middle. CDR3 length equals 15 residues.

This rearrangement joins TRBV6-5 to TRBJ1-4; a weak D match, TRBD1 (5 bases). The V and J ends lost 6 bases and 4 bases respectively, with 9 bases between them. The CDR3 is made up of 13 amino acids. Germline assignment: CDR1 MNHEY and CDR2 SVGAGI. In nucleotides, the CDR3 is TGTGCCAGCAGGGGGCGGGGTAATGAAAAACTGTTTTTT. This gives the protein CASRGRGNEKLFF.

The V and J genes are TRBV7-2 and TRBJ2-7, with 10 bases lining up with TRBD1. This CDR3 has 15 residues. The germline V gene has CDR1 SGHTA and CDR2 FQGNSA. Trimming cost V 5 bases and J 3 bases; bases outside gene matches: 7. CDR3: CASSGGTGVLYEQYF. CDR3 nucleotides: TGTGCCAGCAGCGGCGGGACAGGGGTACTCTACGAGCAGTACTTC. Supplemented by reference TRBV7-2 and TRBJ2-7, the full variable domain reads GAGVSQSPSNKVTEKGKDVELRCDPISGHTALYWYRQSLGQGLEFLIYFQGNSAPDKSGLPSDRFSAERTGGSVSTLTIQRTQQEDSAVYLCASSGGTGVLYEQYFGPGTRLTVT.